These T cell receptor beta chains were read from a single sample in a study of vaccination and CD4 T cells after COVID-19. TCRdb re-derived calls from the PCR reads in MiXCR, one entry per CDR3 protein. The repertoire consists of just over 15,000 distinct CDR3 sequences, with 45% to 65% occurring once and the leading ten covering 9.5% to 15%. These receptors lack a known antigen. The sequenced sample was CD4+ T cells from blood, cultured in vitro. These receptors came from a human donor who had recovered from COVID-19. Each CDR3 is given with its conserved first and last residue. Each record gives: D gene, J gene, V gene, clone size, CDR3 protein, CDR3 DNA. D genes are given only for firm matches. Size is omitted from some rows. Given values are once, few, many or a class for expanded clones.

.,TRBJ1-1,TRBV20-1,.,CSARQGGDTEAFF,TGCAGTGCTAGACAGGGAGGGGACACTGAAGCTTTCTTT
.,TRBJ1-1,TRBV7-2,.,CASSLAWGDTEAFF,TGTGCCAGCAGCTTAGCCTGGGGGGACACTGAAGCTTTCTTT
.,TRBJ2-3,TRBV20-1,.,CSATGTPVGDTQYF,TGCAGTGCTACCGGGACACCGGTGGGAGATACGCAGTATTTT
.,TRBJ1-2,TRBV2,.,CASRPTGVSYDYTF,TGTGCCAGCAGACCCACGGGGGTTAGCTATGACTACACCTTC
.,TRBJ2-2,TRBV2,medium-sized,CASSEGGTGELFF,TGTGCCAGCAGTGAAGGCGGGACCGGGGAGCTGTTTTTT
TRBD2,TRBJ2-7,TRBV6-1,.,CASSVTDSGLGFAEQYF,TGTGCCAGCAGTGTTACCGATAGCGGGTTGGGATTCGCCGAGCAGTACTTC
.,TRBJ2-5,TRBV19,.,CASSRGVKETQYF,TGTGCCAGTAGTAGAGGGGTGAAAGAGACCCAGTACTTC
.,TRBJ1-1,TRBV6-5,.,CASSFTPENTEAFF,TGTGCCAGCAGTTTCACACCCGAGAACACTGAAGCTTTCTTT
.,TRBJ2-3,TRBV11-1,few,CASSLGPGGTDTQYF,TGTGCCAGCAGCTTAGGTCCCGGGGGTACAGATACGCAGTATTTT
.,TRBJ2-7,TRBV30,.,CAWSVTSSYEQYF,TGTGCCTGGAGCGTCACGAGCTCCTACGAGCAGTACTTC
.,TRBJ1-6,TRBV7-9,.,CASSHNRVQESPLHF,TGTGCCAGCAGCCACAACAGGGTACAGGAATCACCCCTCCACTTT
TRBD2,TRBJ2-1,TRBV2,once,CASSEAGLAGAGEQFF,TGTGCCAGCAGTGAAGCGGGACTAGCGGGAGCTGGAGAGCAGTTCTTC
TRBD2,TRBJ2-3,TRBV5-1,.,CASSRGLAGEVDTQYF,TGCGCCAGCAGCAGGGGACTAGCGGGAGAGGTAGATACGCAGTATTTT
.,TRBJ1-5,TRBV27,.,CASSNRADQPQHF,TGTGCCAGCAGTAACAGGGCTGATCAGCCCCAGCATTTT
TRBD1,TRBJ2-3,TRBV5-8,.,CASRFGDRGADTQYF,TGTGCCAGCAGGTTCGGGGACAGGGGTGCAGATACGCAGTATTTT
.,TRBJ1-5,TRBV30,.,CAWGPQNWGNQPQHF,TGTGCCTGGGGGCCACAAAATTGGGGAAATCAGCCCCAGCATTTT
.,TRBJ1-2,TRBV5-4,.,CASSSSGLNYGYTF,TGTGCCAGCAGCTCGTCAGGGCTAAACTATGGCTACACCTTC
.,TRBJ2-7,TRBV11-2,.,CASSPYRGQTYEQYF,TGTGCCAGCAGCCCCTACCGGGGGCAAACCTACGAGCAGTACTTC
.,TRBJ2-2,TRBV4-2,few,CASSQGTDTGELFF,TGTGCCAGCAGCCAAGGGACCGATACCGGGGAGCTGTTTTTT
.,TRBJ2-5,TRBV6-5,few,CASSYDEETQYF,TGTGCCAGCAGTTACGACGAAGAGACCCAGTACTTC
.,TRBJ1-1,TRBV20-1,few,CSAAQLEAFF,TGCAGTGCGGCTCAACTTGAAGCTTTCTTT
.,TRBJ1-4,TRBV20-1,few,CSARGGATNEKLFF,TGCAGTGCTAGAGGGGGCGCAACTAATGAAAAACTGTTTTTT
.,TRBJ1-5,TRBV27,.,CASSPGDFYSNQPQHF,TGTGCCAGCAGTCCCGGGGACTTTTATAGCAATCAGCCCCAGCATTTT
.,TRBJ2-2,TRBV2,.,CASRALANTGELFF,TGTGCCAGCCGAGCACTCGCGAACACCGGGGAGCTGTTTTTT
TRBD2,TRBJ2-1,TRBV20-1,.,CSASPGTSINEQFF,TGCAGTGCTAGTCCCGGGACTAGCATCAATGAGCAGTTCTTC
.,TRBJ2-3,TRBV5-1,.,CASSLTDHTQYF,TGCGCCAGCAGCTTGACGGATCATACGCAGTATTTT
.,TRBJ2-5,TRBV30,.,CAWIQQGRQETQYF,TGTGCCTGGATCCAACAGGGCCGTCAAGAGACCCAGTACTTC
TRBD2,TRBJ2-1,TRBV11-3,.,CASSLDRGDYNEQFF,TGTGCCAGCAGCCTGGACCGGGGGGACTACAATGAGCAGTTCTTC
.,TRBJ1-3,TRBV7-9,.,CAGRRDSGNTIYF,TGTGCCGGGAGGCGGGACTCTGGAAACACCATATATTTT
.,TRBJ2-7,TRBV4-1,.,CASSQPAKNRNYEQYF,TGCGCCAGCAGCCAACCCGCAAAGAACAGGAACTACGAGCAGTACTTC
.,TRBJ2-5,TRBV19,.,CATKGGPETQYF,TGTGCCACCAAGGGGGGGCCGGAGACCCAGTACTTC
TRBD1,TRBJ1-3,TRBV3-1,.,CASSRVDRGPGNTIYF,TGTGCCAGCAGCCGGGTGGACAGGGGGCCTGGAAACACCATATATTTT
.,TRBJ2-7,TRBV27,.,CASSVAGTVSYEQYF,TGTGCCAGCAGTGTCGCCGGGACGGTCTCCTACGAGCAGTACTTC
TRBD1,TRBJ1-1,TRBV6-2/TRBV6-3,few,CASRGRGQTNTEAFF,TGTGCCAGCAGGGGCAGGGGGCAAACGAACACTGAAGCTTTCTTT
TRBD2,TRBJ2-5,TRBV7-6,few,CASSQGLAGGQETQYF,TGTGCCAGCAGCCAGGGACTAGCGGGCGGCCAAGAGACCCAGTACTTC
TRBD1,TRBJ2-2,TRBV7-9,.,CASRRGTGVFTGELFF,TGTGCCAGCAGGCGCGGGACAGGGGTATTTACCGGGGAGCTGTTTTTT
.,TRBJ1-2,TRBV12-3/TRBV12-4,few,CASRTQGIQYGYTF,TGTGCCAGCAGGACTCAGGGGATACAGTATGGCTACACCTTC
TRBD1,TRBJ1-1,TRBV28,.,CASSLRSDRRVNTEAFF,TGTGCCAGCAGTTTACGTTCGGACAGGCGTGTGAACACTGAAGCTTTCTTT
TRBD1,TRBJ1-2,TRBV11-2,.,CASSSNRGTGTGDNYGYTF,TGTGCCAGCAGCTCTAATAGGGGGACCGGGACAGGGGATAACTATGGCTACACCTTC
.,TRBJ2-2,TRBV2,once,CASRREAGELFF,TGTGCCAGCAGGAGGGAGGCCGGGGAGCTGTTTTTT
.,TRBJ2-4,TRBV6-1,.,CASTPLDGAKNIQYF,TGTGCCAGCACTCCCTTGGACGGAGCCAAAAACATTCAGTACTTC
TRBD2,TRBJ2-1,TRBV11-2,.,CASSLSSGADYSYNEQFF,TGTGCCAGCAGCTTATCTAGCGGAGCGGACTACTCCTACAATGAGCAGTTCTTC
TRBD2,TRBJ2-7,TRBV6-1,.,CASRATSGRSYEQYF,TGTGCCAGCAGGGCGACTAGCGGGAGGTCCTACGAGCAGTACTTC
TRBD2,TRBJ2-2,TRBV7-2,once,CASSEGLADTGELFF,TGTGCCAGCAGCGAAGGACTAGCGGACACCGGGGAGCTGTTTTTT
TRBD2,TRBJ2-1,TRBV20-1,.,CSATSGRAYNEQFF,TGCAGTGCCACAAGCGGGAGGGCCTACAATGAGCAGTTCTTC
.,TRBJ2-1,TRBV6-1,.,CASSDLADLRYNEQFF,TGTGCCAGCAGTGATCTGGCGGATCTTCGCTACAATGAGCAGTTCTTC
TRBD2,TRBJ2-7,TRBV6-2/TRBV6-3,.,CASSYSRLAGDQQYF,TGTGCCAGCAGTTACAGTCGACTAGCGGGGGATCAGCAGTACTTC
TRBD1,TRBJ1-1,TRBV2,.,CASSDRVWDTEAFF,TGTGCCAGCAGCGACAGGGTGTGGGACACTGAAGCTTTCTTT
TRBD2,TRBJ2-2,TRBV10-3,.,CAISEKRGTGELFF,TGTGCCATCAGTGAAAAGCGGGGCACCGGGGAGCTGTTTTTT
TRBD1,TRBJ1-2,TRBV6-5,medium-sized,CASSSGQIYGYTF,TGTGCCAGCAGTTCGGGACAGATCTATGGCTACACCTTC
.,TRBJ1-2,TRBV12-3/TRBV12-4,.,CASSPRITPYGYTF,TGTGCCAGCAGCCCCAGGATTACCCCGTATGGCTACACCTTC